These 27 T cell receptor beta chains were sequenced from one sample in a study of metastatic and nonmetastatic thyroid tumors. Thyroid surgery took place with no prior treatment in any patient. TCRdb called clones again from the PCR reads with MiXCR. Of over 8,500 clones in the sample, 26% are singletons; the top ten hold 9.8%. Input material: tumor tissue. The receptor source for this set is a female donor with papillary thyroid cancer or a benign thyroid nodule (not recorded which). Some clones in this sample may be carry-over from other donors' samples.

The genes are TRBV10-1 and TRBJ2-3, with 7 nucleotides matching TRBD1. Germline V gene lookup returns CDR1 WNHNN and CDR2 SYGVQD (reference sequence). V trimming: 2 bases; J trimming: 4 bases; junction bases outside the gene matches: 6. The CDR3 length is 15 residues. The CDR3 DNA reads as TGCGCCAGCAGTGAGAAGGGGGCTTTGTCAGATACGCAGTATTTT. Its translation is CASSEKGALSDTQYF.

Sample share makes this clone medium-sized. This chain uses TRBV20-1 with TRBJ2-3, with a possible D match to TRBD2 (5 bases). V gave up 1 base and J gave up 2 bases, with 7 bases separating them. The CDR3 covers 13 residues. Germline CDR1 is DFQATT and CDR2 is SNEGSKA (reference sequence). The CDR3 coding sequence is TGCAGTGCTAGAGTTAGCGTCACAGATACGCAGTATTTT. Translated: CSARVSVTDTQYF.

The J gene is TRBJ2-1, the V gene TRBV11-1; D may correspond to TRBD1 or TRBD2 (5 bases each). Trimming removed 4 bases from V and 7 bases from J, with 20 bases in between. The CDR3 spans 16 residues. Germline lookup yields CDR1 SGHAT and CDR2 FQDESV (reference sequence). The CDR3 reads CASSSPQEDTRNEQFF. CDR3 nucleotides: TGTGCCAGCAGCTCCCCCCAGGAGGACACGCGGAATGAGCAGTTCTTC.

By frequency in the sample, this clone is medium-sized. The V call is TRBV24-1, the J call TRBJ2-1; no clear D gene. Germline loops: CDR1 KGHDR, CDR2 SFDVKD. V lost 6 bases and J lost 6, with 5 bases in between. This CDR3 spans 11 amino acids. The CDR3 DNA reads as TGTGCCACCAGTTTTCTCAATGAGCAGTTCTTC. It yields the protein CATSFLNEQFF.

The chain links TRBV6-1 to TRBJ1-6; 8 positions agree with TRBD1. V was clipped by 5 bases and J by 13 bases; unmatched bases: 13. Germline V gene data show CDR1 as MNHNS and CDR2 as SASEGT. The CDR3 covers 15 residues. CDR3 in DNA: TGTGCCAGCAGTAAATCGGACAGGGTATTATCTCCCCTCCACTTT. It yields the protein CASSKSDRVLSPLHF.

The table lists this clone with a count of one. The rearrangement uses TRBV20-1 and TRBJ2-7, with unresolved D. The CDR3 loop spans 12 amino acids. V was pared by 1 base and J by 6 bases, with 10 bases between. Looked up from germline, CDR1 is DFQATT and CDR2 is SNEGSKA (reference sequence). This CDR3 is CSARAYTREQYF. In DNA form, the CDR3 reads TGCAGTGCTAGAGCTTACACGCGCGAGCAGTACTTC.

This clone has only one observation. V usage is TRBV4-1 and J usage is TRBJ1-4; no clear D gene. The germline CDR1 and CDR2 sequences are MGHRA and YSYEKL. The V gene lost 0 bases and the J gene lost 6 bases, with 8 bases spanning the gap. This CDR3 has 14 residues. DNA of the CDR3: TGCGCCAGCAGCCAAGAGCACACAGATGAAAAACTGTTTTTT. It yields the protein CASSQEHTDEKLFF.

V gene TRBV5-1 combines with J gene TRBJ2-7; the match to TRBD2 covers 13 bases. The CDR3 contains 14 residues. The trim removed 3 bases at V and 6 bases at J, leaving 3 bases unmatched. Germline V gene lookup returns CDR1 SGHRS and CDR2 YFSETQ. Written as DNA, the CDR3 is TGCGCCAGCAGCTCACGACTAGCGGGAGGCGAGCAGTACTTC. This gives the protein CASSSRLAGGEQYF. Looking up the rest from reference TRBV5-1 and TRBJ2-7 gives the full variable domain: KAGVTQTPRYLIKTRGQQVTLSCSPISGHRSVSWYQQTPGQGLQFLFEYFSETQRNKGNFPGRFSGRQFSNSRSEMNVSTLELGDSALYLCASSSRLAGGEQYFGPGTRLTVT.

This clone was recorded a few times. The chain is built from TRBV28 and TRBJ1-5; TRBD1 matches at 7 bases. Losses at the gene ends were 2 bases for V and 4 bases for J; bases not matched to a gene: 5. Per germline, CDR1 MDHEN and CDR2 SYDVKM. The CDR3 sequence is 15 residues long. CDR3 region: CASSLGPGGNQPQHF. The CDR3 region has the DNA TGTGCCAGCAGTTTAGGGCCAGGGGGGAATCAGCCCCAGCATTTT.

This clone was seen a handful of times. V gene TRBV10-3 combines with J gene TRBJ1-5, with D hard to call. Per the germline V gene, CDR1 is ENHRY and CDR2 is SYGVKD. This CDR3 spans 12 amino acids. V lost 3 bases, J lost 1 base, and 1 base lay in between. CDR3 amino acids: CAISDSNQPQHF. The CDR3, as DNA: TGTGCCATCAGTGACAGCAATCAGCCCCAGCATTTT.

This clone is labeled as medium-sized. The chain's CDR3 is CASNDLAGVRNEQFF. Written as DNA, the CDR3 is TGTGCCAGCAACGACCTAGCGGGAGTAAGGAATGAGCAGTTCTTC. The V gene is TRBV6-2 or TRBV6-3, the J gene TRBJ2-1, with TRBD2 identical over 10 bases. Germline assignment: CDR1 MNHEY and CDR2 SVGEGT. J was trimmed by 7 bases and V by 7 bases; bases with no gene match: 10. CDR3 length: 15 residues.

Of note for this clone: An end of the junction differs from the germline gene, which may be a read error. The rearrangement uses TRBV7-9 and TRBJ2-1; D is perhaps TRBD2 (6 bases). This CDR3 has 13 amino acids. CDR1 is SEHNR and CDR2 is FQNEAQ in the germline V gene (reference sequence). The CDR3 spells CASSLARYNEQFF. The DNA of the CDR3 is TGTGCCAGCAGCCTAGCGCGGTACAATGAGCAGTTCTTC.

This clone is medium-sized (0.01 to 0.1%) by share. This chain joins TRBV9 and TRBJ2-2, with D uncertain. This CDR3 has 14 residues. Per the germline V gene, CDR1 is SGDLS and CDR2 is YYNGEE. V dropped 1 base and J dropped 5 bases, with 9 bases sitting between them. The CDR3 nucleotides are TGTGCCAGCAGCGTATTCAAGGTTACCGGGGAGCTGTTTTTT. Protein sequence: CASSVFKVTGELFF.

A few counts support this clone. The chain has TRBV10-3 and TRBJ2-1; 9 positions agree with TRBD2. From germline, CDR1 is ENHRY and CDR2 SYGVKD. Trimming took 6 bases from V and 16 from J; bases not matched to a gene: 13. This CDR3 is built from 13 residues. CDR3 sequence: CAISNSGGRDGFF. Here the CDR3 DNA reads TGTGCCATCAGCAATAGCGGGGGCAGAGACGGATTCTTC.

This clone is deemed medium-sized. V is TRBV9 and J is TRBJ2-1, with TRBD2 matching over 8 bases. The germline V gene has CDR1 SGDLS and CDR2 YYNGEE. The V and J ends lost 10 bases and 9 bases, in that order; junction bases with no gene match: 15. The CDR3 is made up of 14 amino acids. The CDR3 bases are TGTGCCGCGCAGGATAGCGGGAATTTTGGTGAGCAGTTCTTC. It yields the protein CAAQDSGNFGEQFF.

This clone is termed medium-sized. The chain couples TRBV28 to TRBJ2-1; 9 bases map to TRBD2. J was trimmed by 6 bases and V by 4 bases; bases with no gene match: 4. Germline loops: CDR1 MDHEN, CDR2 SYDVKM. This CDR3 is built from 14 residues. The CDR3 here is CASSSAGGRNEQFF. CDR3 in DNA: TGTGCCAGCAGTTCAGCGGGAGGTCGCAATGAGCAGTTCTTC.

This clone has a handful of counts. CDR3 in DNA: TGTGCCAGTACTACCGTCGGCAATCAGCCCCAGCATTTT. Encoded protein: CASTTVGNQPQHF. V usage is TRBV19 and J usage is TRBJ1-5; unclear D gene. The CDR3 loop spans 13 amino acids. V was trimmed by 7 bases and J by 2 bases, leaving 9 bases between them. Germline CDR1 is LNHDA and CDR2 is SQIVND (reference sequence).

Here the CDR3 DNA reads TGTGCCAGCTCGCCCCGGGATAACTATGGCTACACCTTC. Its protein is CASSPRDNYGYTF. The chain employs TRBV6-1 and TRBJ1-2; no firm D call. The V end was cut by 8 bases, the J end by 1 base, with 11 bases between. Germline CDR1 MNHNS, CDR2 SASEGT. This CDR3 has 13 residues.

This clone is classed as medium-sized (0.01 to 0.1%). The chain has TRBV20-1 and TRBJ2-1; D is uncertain. Germline loops: CDR1 DFQATT, CDR2 SNEGSKA (reference sequence). Trimming removed 3 bases from V and 12 bases from J, with 12 bases in between. This CDR3 region has 11 residues. The CDR3 DNA sequence: TGCAGTGCTAGGAGGAGCGCCCTGCAGTTCTTC. Amino acids: CSARRSALQFF.

This clone turned up a few times. The gene calls are TRBV6-2 or TRBV6-3 and TRBJ2-7; 8 bases fit TRBD1. V shed 3 bases and J 2 bases; nucleotides not matched to a gene: 6. CDR3 size: 15 residues. Germline V gene data show CDR1 as MNHEY and CDR2 as SVGEGT. The CDR3 DNA reads as TGTGCCAGCAGTTATAGGAGGACAGGGACCTACGAGCAGTACTTC. Its protein product is CASSYRRTGTYEQYF.

The V call is TRBV20-1, the J call TRBJ2-3; 8 bases fit TRBD1. The germline V gene encodes CDR1 DFQATT and CDR2 SNEGSKA (reference sequence). Unmatched junction bases numbered 7, after V lost 3 bases and J lost 2 bases. The length of the CDR3 is 15 residues. This CDR3 reads CSARRRQGTTDTQYF. For the CDR3, the DNA is TGCAGTGCTAGGAGACGACAGGGGACCACAGATACGCAGTATTTT.

This clone is medium-sized. The V gene is TRBV2, the J gene TRBJ1-4; tentative D call: TRBD1 (6 bases). Per germline, CDR1 SNHLY and CDR2 FYNNEI. Trimming took 3 bases from V and 7 from J, leaving 9 bases between them. CDR3 length: 13 residues. The CDR3 DNA sequence: TGTGCCAGCAGTGAGGACAGAGGTGAAAAACTGTTTTTT. Translated: CASSEDRGEKLFF.

The sample holds many counts of this clone. CDR3: CASSLYGPGGMNTEAFF. CDR3 in DNA: TGTGCCAGCAGCTTATACGGCCCAGGAGGTATGAACACTGAAGCTTTCTTT. V usage is TRBV11-1 and J usage is TRBJ1-1; no firm D call. Germline loops: CDR1 SGHAT, CDR2 FQDESV (reference sequence). This CDR3 is 17 amino acids long. V was clipped by 2 bases and J by 0 bases, with 16 bases between them.

This clone is medium-sized in the sample. V usage is TRBV28 and J usage is TRBJ1-2; D gene ambiguous. The CDR3 runs to 12 residues. The germline V and J ends were trimmed by 6 bases and 8 bases, with 13 bases remaining between them. Germline CDR1 MDHEN, CDR2 SYDVKM. CDR3 sequence reads: CASRVQVGGYTF. CDR3 sequence (DNA): TGTGCCAGCAGGGTGCAGGTGGGCGGCTACACCTTC.

This sequence joins TRBV5-1 and TRBJ1-6; 7 bases fit TRBD1. The CDR3 is made up of 15 amino acids. In germline, CDR1 is SGHRS, CDR2 YFSETQ. The ends lost 0 bases at V and 7 bases at J; junction bases unmatched: 4. CDR3 in amino acids: CASSLVGTENSPLHF. Here the CDR3 DNA reads TGCGCCAGCAGCTTGGTTGGGACAGAGAATTCACCCCTCCACTTT.

The V gene is TRBV30, the J gene TRBJ1-4; weak D call: TRBD1 (5 bases). V shed 0 bases and J shed 1 base, with 9 bases lying between them. The CDR3 has 15 amino acids. The germline V gene has CDR1 GTSNPN and CDR2 SVGIG (reference sequence). The chain's CDR3 is CAWSVRGETNEKLFF. The CDR3 DNA reads as TGTGCCTGGAGTGTCCGAGGGGAAACTAATGAAAAACTGTTTTTT.

By proportion, this clone is medium-sized. The V call is TRBV6-1, the J call TRBJ1-1; D might be TRBD1 (5 bases). V was pared by 2 bases and J by 6 bases, with 13 bases between. Germline CDR1 and CDR2: MNHNS and SASEGT. There are 14 residues in the CDR3. CDR3 region: CASSERGRWAEAFF. The CDR3 coding sequence is TGTGCCAGCAGTGAAAGGGGACGGTGGGCTGAAGCTTTCTTT.